The 4 T cell receptor beta chains in this list originate from one sample, sequenced in a study of blood T cell repertoires in COVID-19. The assay was immunoSEQ multiplex PCR, and TCRdb's table has in-frame clones only and misses some. The table has approximately 290,000 clones, 80% to 90% seen once. The source material was PBMCs or T cells enriched from blood (not recorded which). The source of these receptors is a woman in her thirties who had recovered from COVID-19.

V gene TRBV4-1 combines with J gene TRBJ2-5; 7 bases agree with TRBD1. Germline V gives CDR1 MGHRA, CDR2 YSYEKL. The ends lost 1 base at V and 5 bases at J; junction bases unmatched: 7. The CDR3 sequence is 15 residues long. The CDR3 protein is CASSQVRQGVETQYF. The CDR3 DNA is TGCGCCAGCAGCCAAGTTCGGCAGGGGGTGGAGACCCAGTACTTC.

This chain links TRBV28 with TRBJ2-1; D remains unclear. Germline-derived CDR1 and CDR2 are MDHEN and SYDVKM. The V end was cut by 6 bases, the J end by 4 bases, with 10 bases between. The CDR3 is made up of 13 amino acids. The CDR3 loop is CASSFPGYNEQFF. The CDR3 region has the DNA TGTGCCAGCAGCTTTCCAGGTTACAATGAGCAGTTCTTC. The full variable domain, with the rest looked up from reference TRBV28 and TRBJ2-1, is DVKVTQSSRYLVKRTGEKVFLECVQDMDHENMFWYRQDPGLGLRLIYFSYDVKMKEKGDIPEGYSVSREKKERFSLILESASTNQTSMYLCASSFPGYNEQFFGPGTRLTVL.

Comment on this clone: Just one base apart from a much larger clone, this may be a read error. The V gene is TRBV3-1 (or the pseudogene TRBV3-2), the J gene TRBJ1-2, with a possible D match to TRBD1 (5 bases). Trimming took 5 bases from V and 7 from J, leaving 17 bases between them. This CDR3 has 14 residues. CDR1 LGHDT and CDR2 YNNKEL come from the germline V gene (reference sequence). The CDR3 protein is CASSYGGIFLGYTF. CDR3 in DNA: TGTGCCAGCAGCTACGGGGGGATCTTCCTTGGCTACACCTTC.

V gene TRBV18 combines with J gene TRBJ2-6; D perhaps matches TRBD2 (6 bases). The CDR3 covers 18 residues. Germline V gene data show CDR1 as KGHSH and CDR2 as LQKENI. Trimming removed 2 bases from V and 4 bases from J, with 18 bases in between. CDR3 bases: TGTGCCAGCTCACCAGTATCGATTGCGGGATCCGGGGCCAACGTCCTGACTTTC. Translation gives CASSPVSIAGSGANVLTF.